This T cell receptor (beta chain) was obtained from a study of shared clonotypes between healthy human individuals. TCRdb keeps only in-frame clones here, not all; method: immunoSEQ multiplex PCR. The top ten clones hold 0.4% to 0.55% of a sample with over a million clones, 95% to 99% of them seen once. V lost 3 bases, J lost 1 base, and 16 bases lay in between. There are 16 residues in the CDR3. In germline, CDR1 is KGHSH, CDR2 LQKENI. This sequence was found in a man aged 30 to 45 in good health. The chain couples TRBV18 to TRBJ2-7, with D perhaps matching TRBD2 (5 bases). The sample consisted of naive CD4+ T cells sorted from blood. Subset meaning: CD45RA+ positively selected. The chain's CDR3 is CASSPVGVAGSYEQYF. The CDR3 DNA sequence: TGTGCCAGCTCACCGGTCGGGGTGGCGGGTTCCTACGAGCAGTACTTC.